These T cell receptor beta chains were read from a single sample in a study of blood T cell repertoires in COVID-19. Using immunoSEQ multiplex PCR, the repertoire was profiled, and TCRdb retains in-frame clones only, with some absent. The sample has 70,000 to 80,000 clones; over 80% are singletons. Source material: peripheral blood. Receptors originate from a woman aged 45-60 years with acute or convalescent COVID-19. Both conserved end residues are part of each CDR3. A D gene is named only where the DNA matches it firmly. A row's size may be missing; if present it is once, few, many or a size class.

TRBD1	NA	TRBV28	TRBJ2-4	TGTGCCAGCAGTGGACCACCCGGGACAGGTTCCGGCAAAAACATTCAGTACTTC	CASSGPPGTGSGKNIQYF
NA	NA	TRBV9	TRBJ1-3	TGTGCCAGCAGCGTAGGGAGGGTACCGGGAAACACCATATATTTT	CASSVGRVPGNTIYF
NA	NA	TRBV7-9	TRBJ1-6	TGTGCCAGCAGCTTAGGGGAGGGCTACTCACCCCTCCACTTT	CASSLGEGYSPLHF
NA	NA	TRBV7-3	TRBJ2-1	TGTGCCAGCAGCGTCCAGGGCAATGAGCAGTTCTTC	CASSVQGNEQFF
NA	NA	TRBV5-1	TRBJ1-3	TGCGCCAGCAGCACAGTACAGGGCTCTGGAAACACCATATATTTT	CASSTVQGSGNTIYF
NA	NA	TRBV27	TRBJ1-1	TGTGCCAGCAGTCTGACACTCAACACTGAAGCTTTCTTT	CASSLTLNTEAFF
TRBD1	NA	TRBV19	TRBJ1-2	TGTGCCAGTAGGGACGGACAGGGTGGAAATGGCTACACCTTC	CASRDGQGGNGYTF
TRBD1	few	TRBV5-1	TRBJ1-2	TGCGCCAGCAGCTTAGGACAGGGGGATGGCTATGGCTACACCTTC	CASSLGQGDGYGYTF
NA	NA	TRBV6-5	TRBJ1-5	TGTGCCAGCAGGCCTCCAGGGTATCAGCCCCAGCATTTT	CASRPPGYQPQHF
NA	NA	TRBV24-1	TRBJ2-2	TGTGCCACCACCGGGACAAGCACCGGGGAGCTGTTTTTT	CATTGTSTGELFF
TRBD1	NA	TRBV12-3/TRBV12-4	TRBJ1-1	TGTGCCAGCATTCTAGACAGGGTAACTGAAGCTTTCTTT	CASILDRVTEAFF
NA	NA	TRBV13	TRBJ2-1	TGTGCCAGCAGCTCCCCATCGGGTCGCGATGAGCAGTTCTTC	CASSSPSGRDEQFF
TRBD2	NA	TRBV19	TRBJ2-2	TGTGCCAGTTCTACTAGCGGGACAAACACCGGGGAGCTGTTTTTT	CASSTSGTNTGELFF
TRBD1	NA	TRBV3-1/TRBV3-2	TRBJ2-6	TGTGCCAGCAGCCGAGGACAGGGAGCTGGGGCCAACGTCCTGACTTTC	CASSRGQGAGANVLTF
TRBD2	NA	TRBV5-1	TRBJ2-5	TGCGCCAGCAGCTCTAGCGGGGGTGGAGAGACCCAGTACTTC	CASSSSGGGETQYF
TRBD1	NA	TRBV7-3	TRBJ2-5	TGTGCCAGCAGCTTATGGGACAGAGAGACCCAGTACTTC	CASSLWDRETQYF
NA	NA	TRBV2	TRBJ2-5	TGTGCCAGCCGGACAGCTAAGGAGACCCAGTACTTC	CASRTAKETQYF
NA	NA	TRBV6-2/TRBV6-3	TRBJ1-2	TGTGCCAGCAGTTACGGGGCCTATGGCTACACCTTC	CASSYGAYGYTF
NA	NA	TRBV3-1/TRBV3-2	TRBJ1-6	TGTGCCAGCAGCCAAGGAGGAGGGTATAATTCACCCCTCCACTTT	CASSQGGGYNSPLHF
NA	once	TRBV7-2	TRBJ2-7	TGTGCCAGCAGCTTAGGCCAGGGGAGCTCCTACGAGCAGTACTTC	CASSLGQGSSYEQYF
NA	NA	TRBV28	TRBJ1-2	TGTGCCAGCAGACCCATTACCGCCAGTGTGAATAGCTACACCTTC	CASRPITASVNSYTF
TRBD1	NA	TRBV19	TRBJ1-2	TGTGCCAGTATTCGGACAGGATCTAACTATGGCTACACCTTC	CASIRTGSNYGYTF
TRBD2	few	TRBV20-1	TRBJ2-1	TGCAGTGCTAGTGTAGCGGGAACACGCCACAATGAGCAGTTCTTC	CSASVAGTRHNEQFF
TRBD1	NA	TRBV28	TRBJ1-5	TGTGCCAGCAGTTTACCTCAGGGGGCTATAGGTCAGCCCCAGCATTTT	CASSLPQGAIGQPQHF
NA	NA	TRBV5-5	TRBJ1-1	TGTGCCAGCAGCTCCCTTATCCGTACCGGGACTGAAGCTTTCTTT	CASSSLIRTGTEAFF
TRBD1	NA	TRBV10-3	TRBJ1-1	TGTGCCATCAGTGGGACAGGGACCACTGAAGCTTTCTTT	CAISGTGTTEAFF
TRBD1	NA	TRBV12-3/TRBV12-4	TRBJ2-1	TGTGCCAGCAGTAATAAGGGGGCAGGTGAGCAGTTCTTC	CASSNKGAGEQFF
TRBD1	NA	TRBV28	TRBJ1-2	TGTGCCAGCAGTGGGGGACAGGGGCATGGCTACACCTTC	CASSGGQGHGYTF
NA	NA	TRBV5-5	TRBJ1-5	TGTGCCAGCAGCCCCGAGCGAGTTTATCGGGACAATCAGCCCCAGCATTTT	CASSPERVYRDNQPQHF
NA	NA	TRBV12-3/TRBV12-4	TRBJ1-1	TGTGCCAGCATCGGAGGGACGGCTGAAGCTTTCTTT	CASIGGTAEAFF
TRBD1	NA	TRBV28	TRBJ1-2	TGTGCCAGCAGTTCCCCCGGGACAGGAGTAAGGGGCTACACCTTC	CASSSPGTGVRGYTF
TRBD2	NA	TRBV19	TRBJ2-3	TGTGCCAGTACCCCACGTTGGGCGGGAGCCACAGATACGCAGTATTTT	CASTPRWAGATDTQYF
TRBD1	NA	TRBV4-1	TRBJ2-1	TGCGCCAGCAGCCTCCCGGGACAGGGGGCATATGAGCAGTTCTTC	CASSLPGQGAYEQFF
NA	NA	TRBV14	TRBJ2-7	TGTGCCAGCAGCCCAGCCGGACGGGGATTCTACGAGCAGTACTTC	CASSPAGRGFYEQYF
NA	NA	TRBV11-2	TRBJ1-6	TGTGCCAGCAGCTTAGAACGGGTTTCACCCCTCCACTTT	CASSLERVSPLHF
NA	NA	TRBV7-9	TRBJ1-1	TGTGCCAGCGCTTCCCCGGGCAGTAGCGCCACTGAAGCTTTCTTT	CASASPGSSATEAFF
TRBD2	NA	TRBV3-1/TRBV3-2	TRBJ2-2	TGTGCCAGCAGAGACTCGGGGAGGGCGAACACCGGGGAGCTGTTTTTT	CASRDSGRANTGELFF
NA	NA	TRBV27	TRBJ1-5	TGTGCCAGCAGGCAGGGGCTGGACCAGCCCCAGCATTTT	CASRQGLDQPQHF
NA	NA	TRBV27	TRBJ2-7	TGTGCCAGCAGCCCGAGGGTAGGATCCTACGAGCAGTACTTC	CASSPRVGSYEQYF